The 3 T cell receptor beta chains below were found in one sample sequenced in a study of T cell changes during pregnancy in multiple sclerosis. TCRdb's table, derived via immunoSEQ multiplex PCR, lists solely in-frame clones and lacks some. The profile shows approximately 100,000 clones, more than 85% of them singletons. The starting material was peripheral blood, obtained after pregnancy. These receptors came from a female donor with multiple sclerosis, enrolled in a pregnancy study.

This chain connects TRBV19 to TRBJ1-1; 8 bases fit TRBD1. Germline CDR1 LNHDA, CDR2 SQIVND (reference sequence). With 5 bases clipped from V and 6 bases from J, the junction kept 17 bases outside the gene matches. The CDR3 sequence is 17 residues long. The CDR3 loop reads CASSSPRGGDRGAEAFF. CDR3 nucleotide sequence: TGTGCCAGTAGTTCCCCGCGCGGGGGAGACAGGGGTGCTGAAGCTTTCTTT.

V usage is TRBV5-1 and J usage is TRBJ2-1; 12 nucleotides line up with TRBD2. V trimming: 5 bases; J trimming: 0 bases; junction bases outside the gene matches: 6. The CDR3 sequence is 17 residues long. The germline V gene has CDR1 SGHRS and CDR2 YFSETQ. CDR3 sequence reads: CASRQTSGGHSYNEQFF. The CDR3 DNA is TGCGCCAGCAGACAGACTAGCGGGGGCCACTCCTACAATGAGCAGTTCTTC. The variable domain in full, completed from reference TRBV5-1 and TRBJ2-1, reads KAGVTQTPRYLIKTRGQQVTLSCSPISGHRSVSWYQQTPGQGLQFLFEYFSETQRNKGNFPGRFSGRQFSNSRSEMNVSTLELGDSALYLCASRQTSGGHSYNEQFFGPGTRLTVL.

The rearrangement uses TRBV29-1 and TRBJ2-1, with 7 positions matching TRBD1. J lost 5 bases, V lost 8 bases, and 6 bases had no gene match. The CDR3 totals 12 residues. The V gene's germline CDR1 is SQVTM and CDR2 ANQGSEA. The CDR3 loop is CSTGAWDNEQFF. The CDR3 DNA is TGCAGCACAGGGGCTTGGGACAATGAGCAGTTCTTC.